This T cell receptor (beta chain) was sequenced during a study of cytomegalovirus exposure and HLA in healthy donors (dated by TCRdb to the late 2010s). Describing the broader study: According to an earlier analysis of 587 of the donors, about 179 million T cells yielded roughly 110 million unique TCR beta sequences and about 300 Gb of sequence data. The aim of the study was to test whether cataloging public T cell receptors could identify signatures of past pathogen exposure. In a later analysis, previously published TCR beta repertoires from about 670 donors were re-analyzed and high-resolution HLA genotyping was added so that TCR occurrence patterns could be studied. On average, 235,054 unique TCR beta nucleotide sequences were sequenced per donor among a few hundred genotyped donors of the cohort, with roughly 18% of those sequences being non-productive. Typing coverage differed by locus: A, B, C, DRB1 and DQB1 were typed in roughly 629-640 donors, DQA1 in approximately 520, DPA1 in 600 to 610, and DPB1 in roughly 450. Of the approximately 400 genotyped donors, 75% to 85% were placed in the genetic ancestry cluster associated with self-reported Caucasian donors. To predict cytomegalovirus infection status, the study combined high-throughput TCR immunosequencing, statistical association of individual TCRs with disease status, and machine learning. The T cell repertoires of under 700 subjects were profiled by immunosequencing and related to cytomegalovirus serostatus. Donor age, sex, ethnicity and CMV serostatus were compiled alongside the repertoire data. Several DR-DQ haplotypes were treated as single units for association and clustering because of strong linkage in the cohort. An early release covering roughly 600 HLA-typed donors comprised about 320 gigabases of sequencing data and tens of millions of unique TCR sequences. A later genetic analysis used genome-wide SNP genotypes for about 65% of the roughly 700 donors, treating that subset as a discovery cohort. All discovery cohort repertoires had been generated using a single sequencing platform. Rather than drawing on any new phenotypic data, the later analysis identified candidate immune exposures from TCR beta sequences and the way those sequences occurred across donors. A separate validation cohort of about 110 different subjects was used in addition to the approximately 670-subject first cohort. HLA typing included class I and class II loci at four-digit resolution. In an earlier analysis of over 550 of the donors, high-throughput TCR beta sequencing was used to judge whether each TCR beta V gene segment behaved as functional or pseudogenic.

A word on this clone: Its antigen target is currently unknown. No per-base quality is available; no much larger clone lies one base away.

The cohort comprised more than 550 healthy bone marrow donors. All cohort members were sampled while nominally healthy, although unrecorded immune exposures were likely present. The donor was CMV seronegative and belonged to the group of over 300 seronegative cohort members. A peripheral blood sample was collected from each donor, and TCR beta sequencing was performed on peripheral blood mononuclear cells. The Qiagen DNeasy Blood Extraction Kit was used to extract genomic DNA from the blood cell samples. The CDR1 and CDR2 encoded by the germline V gene are SGDLS and YYNGEE. V sheds 4 bases and J sheds 4 bases, leaving 14 bases between their ends. The CDR3 sequence holds 14 residues, the cysteine and phenylalanine included. Here the CDR3 DNA is all that survives: 42 bases in frame from base 1. The paper as a whole reports these results and caveats: Presence/absence analyses assumed roughly uniform sequencing depth across donors, an assumption that may not hold. Broadly in line with IMGT annotations, most TCR beta V segments showed up in productive rearrangements about 87% or about 30% of the time in an earlier analysis of approximately 640 of the donors. The study gave a list of under 200 TCR beta chains associated with cytomegalovirus. Three of the identified cytomegalovirus-associated TCR beta chains were confirmed in vitro to be specific for cytomegalovirus antigens. Several of the top co-occurrence clusters appeared to be linked to parvovirus B19, influenza, CMV and Epstein-Barr virus, according to a later analysis. Across donors, most TCR sequences were observed very rarely, whereas some public TCRs were present in many individuals. HLA typing was unavailable for some donors at each locus, so association tests used only the typed subset. In a later analysis, most CMV-associated TCR beta chains were found to appear HLA-restricted, with HLA associations seemingly driven largely by CMV exposure. Seventeen rarely observed V segments, including chromosome 9 orphons, were excluded from the earlier analysis of about 500 of the donors because counts were too low. The authors suggested that the approach could potentially be generalized to other disease states and immunological phenotypes. A later analysis found that TCR association rates varied across HLA loci, with DRB1 alleles showing the most associated TCRs and HLA-C alleles the fewest. A later genetic analysis reported fewer N-insertions in productive TCRs among donors in an Asian-associated ancestry cluster than the 666-donor mean. A later analysis associated roughly 17,000 TCR beta sequences with specific HLA alleles at a false discovery rate of 0.05. In a later analysis, HLA-associated TCR beta chains showed more clonal expansion and lower generation probabilities than non-associated chains that were equally common. Strong co-occurrence of HLA alleles, especially DR and DQ, made assigning TCR associations to individual alleles difficult. In both the original and validation cohorts, the classifier was reported to diagnose cytomegalovirus status with high specificity and sensitivity. CMV serostatus was the only immune exposure information available for the cohort. Correlated functional status among segregating V segments might reflect linkage disequilibrium, but an unknown experimental factor could not be ruled out. In a later genetic analysis, a missense DCLRE1C variant was associated with V-gene and J-gene trimming of TCR beta chains, and the association was replicated in an independent cohort. Some IMGT-functional V segments, including TRBV6-2 and TRBV6-3, could not be told apart with the 87-base-pair reads, so those segments were excluded. A cluster of highly shared sequence variants was judged likely to be a technical artifact of the sequencing pipeline. A further reported finding was that TCR beta sequences accurately predicted the HLA-A and HLA-B alleles for most subjects in the first cohort. In this cohort, only TCR beta chains were sequenced, and detectable features were limited by the absence of alpha or paired-chain data.

To prepare the library, the immunoSEQ multiplex PCR assay was applied. A mixture of 60 forward primers for TCR Vbeta segments and 13 reverse primers for TCR Jbeta segments was used in the multiplex PCR. The CDR3 region of rearranged TCR beta genes was amplified from genomic DNA by a multiplex PCR assay. The amplified TCR beta libraries were sequenced on the Illumina HiSeq System as 87-base-pair reads. In the paper's pipeline: A later analysis counted around 72 million unique TCR beta chains across the roughly 700 repertoires, and some 11 million of these chains were shared by at least two donors. Raw reads were error-corrected and collapsed into unique sequences by a nearest-neighbor algorithm in which closely related sequences were merged to remove PCR and sequencing errors. V, D and J gene segments were assigned by aligning CDR3 sequences to IMGT reference sequences. Each retained sequence needed at least a six-nucleotide match to both a V gene segment and a J gene segment. A rearrangement counted as productive if the CDR3 had no stop codons and remained in frame with V and J, and every other rearrangement counted as non-productive. Following IMGT convention, CDR3 was defined as the stretch from the second conserved V-encoded cysteine up to the conserved J-encoded phenylalanine. In an earlier analysis of 500 to 650 of the donors, sequences lacking an unambiguous match to a single V gene segment were excluded. In an earlier analysis of 587 of the donors, V segments were called functional above 56.7% productive rearrangements and were called segregating when the between-donor standard deviation exceeded 5%. A statistical classification framework was built to diagnose cytomegalovirus status from the catalog of TCR beta chain sequences. In a later analysis, V and J genes were assigned by comparing TCR nucleotide sequences against IMGT/GENE-DB human TR gene sequences. In a later analysis, CDR3 sequences and most-parsimonious VDJ recombination scenarios were assigned using the TCRdist pipeline. A later analysis defined each TCR beta chain by its CDR3 amino acid sequence plus V-gene family, and excluded reads lacking a unique V-gene family. A later analysis removed 592 highly shared, low-generation-probability nucleotide sequences to deal with suspected cross-contamination and a sequencing artifact. For each public chain, a later analysis derived a clonal expansion index from normalized ranks of inferred template counts within each repertoire. In a later analysis, generation probabilities were computed with a VDJ recombination model fitted to out-of-frame rearrangements, and the resulting probabilities were checked against IGoR. In a later analysis, TCR-TCR, TCR-HLA and TCR-CMV co-occurrence was scored with hypergeometric tests, and a repertoire-size bias correction was applied to TCR pairs. In a later analysis, false discovery rates were estimated by permuting HLA or CMV assignments 20 times. In a later analysis, co-occurring TCRs were grouped with DBSCAN, and TCRdist sequence similarity was added when clustering was performed within HLA-allele-positive subsets. Co-occurrence clustering excluded repertoires with fewer than 30,000 or more than 120,000 public chains, plus five with anomalous nucleotide sharing. TCRdb provides this immuneACCESS table in a form limited to in-frame rearrangements. Some clones are lacking; in checked studies, under half of them reflect an unresolved V gene, and why the rest are absent is not known. Clone size and the V and J calls come from that table; the DNA yielded D and trimming. The sample contains 150,000 to 200,000 clones, 80% to 85% of them found a single time. The ten largest clones take up 2% to 2.5% of the sample.

This TCR was sampled from a woman aged 25 to 39 in good health and CMV-seronegative. Input material: PBMCs. Recombination linked TRBV9 to TRBJ1-1; a tentative D call is TRBD1 (5 bases match). The CDR3 is CASSPDSPGTEAFF. The sequence in DNA is TGTGCCAGCAGCCCCGACAGCCCGGGCACTGAAGCTTTCTTT. Supplemented by the reference TRBV9 and TRBJ1-1 proteins around the CDR3, the complete variable domain is DSGVTQTPKHLITATGQRVTLRCSPRSGDLSVYWYQQSLDQGLQFLIQYYNGEERAKGNILERFSAQQFPDLHSELNLSSLELGDSALYFCASSPDSPGTEAFFGQGTRLTVV.